These T cell receptor beta chains were read from a single sample in a study of CD4+ T cells in melanoma. Here immunoSEQ multiplex PCR was the method, and the copy in TCRdb shows in-frame clones only, minus some. The top ten hold 10% to 15% of the sample, which has about 50,000 clones, 89% seen once. Sequences were obtained from peripheral blood. Source of these receptors: a human donor with melanoma. CDR3s include the opening cysteine and the closing phenylalanine or tryptophan. Each record gives: CDR3 DNA, CDR3 protein, CDR3 length, V gene, J gene, D gene. The D gene is left open where the match is weak.

TGTGCCAGCAGTCTCGGGACCCTGACCGGCAATGAGCAGTTCTTC	CASSLGTLTGNEQFF	15	TRBV6-5	TRBJ2-1	.
TGTGCCTGGAGTGTACCGCAGGGGAATCAGCCCCAGCATTTT	CAWSVPQGNQPQHF	14	TRBV30	TRBJ1-5	.
TGTGCCAACTTGAAAGCGGGGGAGGGCTACAATGAGCAGTTCTTC	CANLKAGEGYNEQFF	15	TRBV19	TRBJ2-1	TRBD2
TGTGCCAGCAGTAAAACAGGGACTCCCGAGCAGTACTTC	CASSKTGTPEQYF	13	TRBV25-1	TRBJ2-7	.
TGTGCCAGCAGCGCTAGCGGGGGAAAAAATGAGCAGTTCTTC	CASSASGGKNEQFF	14	TRBV7-8	TRBJ2-1	TRBD2
TGTGCCAGCAGCCGACTCAACACCGGGGAGCTGTTTTTT	CASSRLNTGELFF	13	TRBV5-6	TRBJ2-2	.
TGTGCCAGCAGGACCGGGACAGGGGCCTACAATGAGCAGTTCTTC	CASRTGTGAYNEQFF	15	TRBV11-1	TRBJ2-1	TRBD1
TGTGCCAGTAGTTTACGGAGTAGCAATCAGCCCCAGCATTTT	CASSLRSSNQPQHF	14	TRBV19	TRBJ1-5	.
TGTGCCAGCTCACCACCCGGGGCGGAGCCAACTAATGAAAAACTGTTTTTT	CASSPPGAEPTNEKLFF	17	TRBV18	TRBJ1-4	.
TGTGCCAGCAGTCCATACGGGGGATCCCCCTACGAGCAGTACTTC	CASSPYGGSPYEQYF	15	TRBV7-9	TRBJ2-7	.
TGTGCCAGCAGAGTCCACCGGGGTAGCAATCAGCCCCAGCATTTT	CASRVHRGSNQPQHF	15	TRBV2	TRBJ1-5	.
TGTGCCAGCAGGGTTAGGGACTTCCAAGAGACCCAGTACTTC	CASRVRDFQETQYF	14	TRBV6-5	TRBJ2-5	.
TGTGCCAGCAGCTATGGACAGGGTTACGAGCAGTACTTC	CASSYGQGYEQYF	13	TRBV5-6	TRBJ2-7	TRBD1